The clone carrying this T cell receptor (beta chain) appeared a single time. Donors comprised healthy HIV-negative adults lacking recent acute infections or vaccinations. Sequencing used immunoSEQ multiplex PCR; TCRdb keeps in-frame clones, though not all of them. Seen here are over 1.5 million clones, 95% to 99% observed once, and the top ten hold roughly 0.45%. This entry belongs to a study of shared clonotypes between healthy human individuals. Germline values: CDR1 SGHRS, CDR2 YFSETQ. The CDR3 loop spans 14 amino acids. Trimming stripped 4 bases from V and 1 base from J, with 11 bases between. Sequenced material: naive CD4+ T cells sorted from blood. Subset denoted: CD45RA+ positively selected. The sequence derives from a man aged 30-40 years in good health. The chain links TRBV5-1 to TRBJ1-1; possible D gene TRBD1, 5 bases. The CDR3 bases are TGCGCCAGCAGCCAGGGCGAGAGGAACACTGAAGCTTTCTTT. Amino acids: CASSQGERNTEAFF.